The clone carrying this T cell receptor (beta chain) appeared many times. As yet, its antigen is unknown. One entry per CDR3 protein, called by TCRdb with MiXCR from the 5' RACE reads. Counted here are more than 250,000 distinct CDR3 sequences, 16% occurring once; the ten biggest clones make up around 21%. From germline, CDR1 is SGHRS and CDR2 YFSETQ. The CDR3 contains 15 residues. J gave up 7 bases and V 4 bases, and 13 bases lay outside the gene matches. This sample is drawn from a study of T-cell memory formation after mild COVID-19. Study summary: Largely donor-specific TCR clusters were found. Study-level results: CD8+ contracting clones occupied EMRA, while CD4+ ones occupied mainly CM and EM.

What was sequenced was PBMCs or a T cell subset sorted from them (not recorded which). The sequence was obtained from a man between 18 and 29 years old who had mild COVID-19 (a few samples of this study predate the infection). Cell type and time point are not known. The chain links TRBV5-1 to TRBJ2-7, with 8 positions matching TRBD1. CDR3 DNA: TGCGCCAGCAGCCCCCGGACAGGGTGGACGGAAGAGCAGTACTTC. Translated: CASSPRTGWTEEQYF.